The clone carrying this T cell receptor beta chain occurred many times. Its antigen is currently unknown. The protocol attached unique molecular identifiers to individual cDNA molecules. TCRdb re-called the 5' RACE reads through MiXCR, storing one row per CDR3 protein. This table holds some 30,000 distinct CDR3 sequences, about 4.5% found once. The CDR3 is 15 amino acids. Trimming pared 3 bases from V and 0 bases from J, leaving 9 bases between. In germline, CDR1 is KGHSH, CDR2 LQKENI. The sample comes from a study of early T cells in non-severe SARS-CoV-2 infection. Study at large: Unsorted whole blood bulk RNA was sequenced, with unpaired chains.

Study-level results: Using VDJdb, the matching emphasized anti-spike CD8 responses while missing private and CD4 specificities.

Input material: whole blood. The chain has TRBV18 and TRBJ2-1; D uncertain. The sequence came from an adult who was a healthcare worker with PCR-confirmed SARS-CoV-2 infection or an uninfected control (not recorded which). CDR3 in DNA: TGTGCCAGCTCACCTGATCGCCTCTCCTACAATGAGCAGTTCTTC. It specifies CASSPDRLSYNEQFF.